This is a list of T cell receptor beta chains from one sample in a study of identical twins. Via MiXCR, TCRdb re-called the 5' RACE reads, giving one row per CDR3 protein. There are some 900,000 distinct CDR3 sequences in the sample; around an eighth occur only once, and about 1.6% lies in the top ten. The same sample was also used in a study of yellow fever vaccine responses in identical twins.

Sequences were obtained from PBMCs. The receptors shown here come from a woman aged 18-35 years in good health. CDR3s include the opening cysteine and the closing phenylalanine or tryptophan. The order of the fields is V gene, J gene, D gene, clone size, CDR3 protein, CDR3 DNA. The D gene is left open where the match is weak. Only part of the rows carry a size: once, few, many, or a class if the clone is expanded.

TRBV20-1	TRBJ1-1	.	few	CSAIPDSEAFF	TGCAGTGCCATCCCGGACAGCGAAGCTTTCTTT
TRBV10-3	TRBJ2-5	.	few	CAIRGGTWETQYF	TGTGCCATCCGGGGAGGAACTTGGGAGACCCAGTACTTC
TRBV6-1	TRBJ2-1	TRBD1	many	CASRLGQYNEQFF	TGTGCCAGCAGGCTGGGACAGTACAATGAGCAGTTCTTC
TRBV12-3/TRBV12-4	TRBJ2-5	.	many	CASSPPDRYQETQYF	TGTGCCAGCAGTCCCCCCGACAGGTACCAAGAGACCCAGTACTTC
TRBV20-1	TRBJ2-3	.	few	CSARVPAGYTDTQYF	TGCAGTGCTAGAGTTCCAGCGGGCTACACAGATACGCAGTATTTT
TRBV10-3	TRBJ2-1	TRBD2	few	CAISESMAGGKNEQFF	TGTGCCATCAGTGAGTCGATGGCGGGAGGGAAGAATGAGCAGTTCTTC
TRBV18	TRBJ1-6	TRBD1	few	CASSPRPRTGRSPLHF	TGTGCCAGCTCACCCCGCCCCAGGACAGGGCGTTCACCCCTCCACTTT
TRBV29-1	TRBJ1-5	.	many	CSVKTGINQPQHF	TGCAGCGTTAAAACAGGGATCAATCAGCCCCAGCATTTT
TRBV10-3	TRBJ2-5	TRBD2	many	CAISEGLAGVSETQYF	TGTGCCATCAGTGAGGGACTAGCGGGAGTTTCCGAGACCCAGTACTTC
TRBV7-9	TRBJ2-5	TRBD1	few	CASSPPGQGRETQYF	TGTGCCAGCAGCCCCCCCGGACAGGGTCGAGAGACCCAGTACTTC
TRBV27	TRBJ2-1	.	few	CASSLYGYEQFF	TGTGCCAGCAGCCTCTATGGATACGAGCAGTTCTTC
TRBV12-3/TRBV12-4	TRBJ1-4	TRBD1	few	CASRPYRGGNEKLFF	TGTGCCAGCAGACCTTACAGGGGAGGGAATGAAAAACTGTTTTTT
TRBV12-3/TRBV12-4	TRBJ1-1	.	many	CASSPWNPNTEAFF	TGTGCCAGCAGCCCGTGGAACCCAAACACTGAAGCTTTCTTT
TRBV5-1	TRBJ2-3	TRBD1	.	CASSARQGGSTDTQYF	TGCGCCAGCAGCGCCCGACAGGGGGGCAGCACAGATACGCAGTATTTT
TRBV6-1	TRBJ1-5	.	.	CASRGESNSNQPQHF	TGTGCCAGCAGGGGAGAAAGTAATAGCAATCAGCCCCAGCATTTT
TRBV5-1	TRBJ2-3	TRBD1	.	CASSQRGQGTADTQYF	TGCGCCAGCAGCCAAAGAGGACAGGGGACTGCAGATACGCAGTATTTT
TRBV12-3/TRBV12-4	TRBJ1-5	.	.	CASGENQPQHF	TGTGCCAGCGGGGAAAATCAGCCCCAGCATTTT
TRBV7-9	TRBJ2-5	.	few	CASSSPRAETQYF	TGTGCCAGCAGTTCCCCCCGGGCGGAGACCCAGTACTTC
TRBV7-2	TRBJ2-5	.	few	CASSYTRQETQYF	TGTGCCAGCAGCTATACCCGCCAAGAGACCCAGTACTTC
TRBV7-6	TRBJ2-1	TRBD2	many	CASSSYGGSRSYNEQFF	TGTGCCAGCAGCTCCTATGGCGGGAGTCGCTCCTACAATGAGCAGTTCTTC
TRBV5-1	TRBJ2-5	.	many	CASSFSPETQYF	TGCGCCAGCAGCTTCTCGCCTGAGACCCAGTACTTC
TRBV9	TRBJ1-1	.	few	CASSVDPGGRVFF	TGTGCCAGCAGCGTAGATCCGGGCGGGAGAGTTTTCTTT
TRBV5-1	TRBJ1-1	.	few	CASSLSSDTEAFF	TGCGCCAGCAGCTTGAGTTCTGACACTGAAGCTTTCTTT
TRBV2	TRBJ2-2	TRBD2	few	CASRATSGKANTGELFF	TGTGCCAGCAGAGCGACTAGCGGGAAAGCGAACACCGGGGAGCTGTTTTTT
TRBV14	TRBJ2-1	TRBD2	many	CASSQLGRGYNEQFF	TGTGCCAGCAGCCAACTCGGGAGGGGGTACAATGAGCAGTTCTTC
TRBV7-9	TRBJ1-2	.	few	CASRRTTGNGYTF	TGTGCCAGCAGACGCACTACAGGGAACGGCTACACCTTC
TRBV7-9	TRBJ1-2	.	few	CASSLGENGYTF	TGTGCCAGCAGCCTAGGGGAAAATGGCTACACCTTC
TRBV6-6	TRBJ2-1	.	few	CASMRREGNEQFF	TGTGCCAGCATGAGGCGGGAAGGAAATGAGCAGTTCTTC
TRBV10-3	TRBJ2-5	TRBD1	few	CAISDPGDRGVETQYF	TGTGCCATCAGTGACCCCGGGGACAGGGGAGTGGAGACCCAGTACTTC
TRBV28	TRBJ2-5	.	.	CASSNVGGVVETQYF	TGTGCCAGCAGCAATGTCGGCGGTGTCGTAGAGACCCAGTACTTC
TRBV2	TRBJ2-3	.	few	CASRRSMTSTDTQYF	TGTGCCAGCAGGCGGTCGATGACTAGCACAGATACGCAGTATTTT
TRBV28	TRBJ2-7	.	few	CASSPLSLGNEQYF	TGTGCCAGCAGTCCCTTAAGTCTGGGGAACGAGCAGTACTTC
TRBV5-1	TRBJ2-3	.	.	CASSQTRGSSDTQYF	TGCGCCAGCAGCCAAACTAGAGGAAGCTCAGATACGCAGTATTTT
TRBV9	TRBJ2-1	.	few	CASSLDAGGSYNEQFF	TGTGCCAGCAGTCTAGACGCCGGGGGCTCCTACAATGAGCAGTTCTTC
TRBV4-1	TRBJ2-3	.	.	CASSPDSIASTDTQYF	TGCGCCAGCAGCCCGGACAGCATCGCTAGCACAGATACGCAGTATTTT
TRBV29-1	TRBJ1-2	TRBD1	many	CSVDTGVRNYGYTF	TGCAGCGTTGATACAGGGGTTAGGAACTATGGCTACACCTTC
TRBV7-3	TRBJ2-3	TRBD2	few	CASSFGGSKTDTQYF	TGTGCCAGCAGCTTCGGCGGGAGTAAGACAGATACGCAGTATTTT
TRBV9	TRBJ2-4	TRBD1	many	CASSVGTGGAKNIQYF	TGTGCCAGCAGCGTAGGAACAGGGGGAGCCAAAAACATTCAGTACTTC
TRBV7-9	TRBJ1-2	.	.	CASSLLGEAHGYTF	TGTGCCAGCAGCTTACTAGGGGAAGCACATGGCTACACCTTC
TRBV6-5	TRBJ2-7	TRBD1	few	CASSYVGTGSEQYF	TGTGCCAGCAGTTACGTTGGGACAGGGTCCGAGCAGTACTTC
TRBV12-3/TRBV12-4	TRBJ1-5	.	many	CASSFGLSGLIQPQHF	TGTGCCAGCAGTTTTGGTTTATCGGGTTTGATTCAGCCCCAGCATTTT
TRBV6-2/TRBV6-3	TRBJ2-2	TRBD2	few	CASRTRPKGLAGIGELFF	TGTGCCAGCAGAACCAGGCCAAAGGGACTAGCGGGCATCGGGGAGCTGTTTTTT
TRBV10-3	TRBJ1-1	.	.	CAIRKERSFSVNTEAFF	TGTGCCATCAGGAAAGAGAGAAGCTTCTCCGTGAACACTGAAGCTTTCTTT
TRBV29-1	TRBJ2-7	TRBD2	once	CSVEGLAGVHEQYF	TGCAGCGTTGAAGGGCTAGCGGGAGTCCACGAGCAGTACTTC
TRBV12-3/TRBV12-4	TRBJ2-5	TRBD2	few	CASTQTSGSVTQYF	TGTGCCAGCACCCAAACTAGCGGCTCGGTGACCCAGTACTTC
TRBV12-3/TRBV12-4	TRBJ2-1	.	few	CASSFSGLVINEQFF	TGTGCCAGCAGTTTCTCGGGGTTGGTGATCAATGAGCAGTTCTTC
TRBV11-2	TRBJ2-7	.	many	CASSDTGLISYEQYF	TGTGCCAGCAGCGACACAGGCCTAATCTCCTACGAGCAGTACTTC
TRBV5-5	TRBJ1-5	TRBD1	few	CASSLDGTGFQPQHF	TGTGCCAGCAGCTTGGACGGGACAGGGTTTCAGCCCCAGCATTTT
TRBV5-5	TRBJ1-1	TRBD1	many	CASSLGQGVSNTEAFF	TGTGCCAGCAGCTTGGGACAGGGGGTTTCGAACACTGAAGCTTTCTTT
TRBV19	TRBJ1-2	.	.	CASSLLSEDKYYGYTF	TGTGCCAGTAGCTTGCTATCCGAGGACAAATACTATGGCTACACCTTC
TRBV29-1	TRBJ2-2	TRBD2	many	CSVVGLAGVVSGELFF	TGCAGCGTTGTGGGACTAGCGGGAGTTGTGAGCGGGGAGCTGTTTTTT